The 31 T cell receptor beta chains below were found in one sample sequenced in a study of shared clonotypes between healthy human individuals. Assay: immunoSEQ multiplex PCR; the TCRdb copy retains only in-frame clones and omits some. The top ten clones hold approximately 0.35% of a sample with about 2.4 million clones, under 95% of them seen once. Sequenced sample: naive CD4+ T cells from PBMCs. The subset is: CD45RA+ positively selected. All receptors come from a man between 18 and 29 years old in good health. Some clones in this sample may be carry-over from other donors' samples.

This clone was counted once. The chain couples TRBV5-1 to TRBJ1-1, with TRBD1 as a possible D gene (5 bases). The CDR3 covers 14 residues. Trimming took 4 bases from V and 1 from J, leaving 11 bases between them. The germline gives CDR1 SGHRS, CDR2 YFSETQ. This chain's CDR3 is CASSLDIANTEAFF. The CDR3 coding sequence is TGCGCCAGCAGCCTGGACATTGCGAACACTGAAGCTTTCTTT.

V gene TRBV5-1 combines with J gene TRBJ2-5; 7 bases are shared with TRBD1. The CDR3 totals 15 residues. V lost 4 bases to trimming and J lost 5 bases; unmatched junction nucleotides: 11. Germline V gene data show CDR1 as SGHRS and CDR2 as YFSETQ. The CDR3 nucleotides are TGCGCCAGCAGCAGAGGGACAGTGGAAGAGGAGACCCAGTACTTC. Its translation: CASSRGTVEEETQYF.

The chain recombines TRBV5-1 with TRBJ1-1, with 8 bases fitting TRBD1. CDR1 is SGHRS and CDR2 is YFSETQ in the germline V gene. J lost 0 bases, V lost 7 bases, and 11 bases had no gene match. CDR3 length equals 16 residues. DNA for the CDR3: TGCGCCAGCCGGGAATGGACAGGGACGTTGAACACTGAAGCTTTCTTT. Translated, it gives CASREWTGTLNTEAFF.

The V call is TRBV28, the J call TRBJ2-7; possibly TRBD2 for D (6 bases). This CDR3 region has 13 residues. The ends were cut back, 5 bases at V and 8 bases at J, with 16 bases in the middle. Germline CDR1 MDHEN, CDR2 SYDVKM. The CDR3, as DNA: TGTGCCAGCAGTACTGTGCGGGGACCGAAGCAGTACTTC. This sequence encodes CASSTVRGPKQYF.

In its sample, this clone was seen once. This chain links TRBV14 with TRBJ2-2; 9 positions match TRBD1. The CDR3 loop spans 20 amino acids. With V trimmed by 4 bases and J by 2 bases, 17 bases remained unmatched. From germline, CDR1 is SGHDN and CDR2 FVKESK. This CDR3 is CASSLTPGQGLAVNTGELFF. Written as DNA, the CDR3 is TGTGCCAGCAGCCTAACACCGGGACAGGGTTTAGCGGTTAACACCGGGGAGCTGTTTTTT.

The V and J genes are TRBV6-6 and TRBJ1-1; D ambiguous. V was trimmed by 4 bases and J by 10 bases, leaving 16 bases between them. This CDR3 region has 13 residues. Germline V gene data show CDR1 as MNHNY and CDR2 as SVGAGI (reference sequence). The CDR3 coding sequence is TGTGCCAGCAGTTCAAGCCTACCGGGAAGAGCTTTCTTT. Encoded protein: CASSSSLPGRAFF.

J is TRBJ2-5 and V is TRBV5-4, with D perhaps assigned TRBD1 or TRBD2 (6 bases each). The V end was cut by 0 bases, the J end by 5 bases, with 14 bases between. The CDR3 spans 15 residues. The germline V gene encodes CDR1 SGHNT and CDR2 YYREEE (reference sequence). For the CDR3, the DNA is TGTGCCAGCAGCTTGGTAACAGGGAGGCCGGAGACCCAGTACTTC. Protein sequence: CASSLVTGRPETQYF.

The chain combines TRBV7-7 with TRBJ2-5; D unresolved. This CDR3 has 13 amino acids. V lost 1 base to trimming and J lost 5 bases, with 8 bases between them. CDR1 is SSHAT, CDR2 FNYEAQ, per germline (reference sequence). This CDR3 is CASSLGVLETQYF. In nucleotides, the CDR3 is TGTGCCAGCAGCTTAGGGGTTTTGGAGACCCAGTACTTC.

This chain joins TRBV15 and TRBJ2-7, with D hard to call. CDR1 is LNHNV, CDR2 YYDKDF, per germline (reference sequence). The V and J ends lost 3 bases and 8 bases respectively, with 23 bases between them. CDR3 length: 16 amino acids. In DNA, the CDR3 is TGTGCCACCAGCAGTCGTTACGGCGCCAACGCCCCCCAGCAGTACTTC. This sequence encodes CATSSRYGANAPQQYF.

The CDR3 region is CASRRTGEHQPQHF. The CDR3 nucleotides are TGTGCCAGCAGAAGGACAGGGGAACATCAGCCCCAGCATTTT. This rearrangement joins TRBV6-5 to TRBJ1-5, with 9 bases identical to TRBD1. The CDR3 runs to 14 residues. V shed 6 bases, J shed 5 bases, and the junction held 5 bases outside the gene matches. The germline gives CDR1 MNHEY, CDR2 SVGAGI.

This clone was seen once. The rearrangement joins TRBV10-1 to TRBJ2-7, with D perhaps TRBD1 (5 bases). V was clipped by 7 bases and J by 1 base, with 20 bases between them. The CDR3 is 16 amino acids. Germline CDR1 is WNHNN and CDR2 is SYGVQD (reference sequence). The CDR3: CASKTRGPVLSYEQYF. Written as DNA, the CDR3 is TGCGCCAGCAAGACAAGGGGTCCGGTACTATCCTACGAGCAGTACTTC.

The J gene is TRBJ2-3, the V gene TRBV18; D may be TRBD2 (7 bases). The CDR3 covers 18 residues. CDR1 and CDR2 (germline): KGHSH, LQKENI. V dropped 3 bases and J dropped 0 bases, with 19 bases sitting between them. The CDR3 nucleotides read TGTGCCAGCTCACCCCTCCCCCTGGGGGGGCTCAGCACAGATACGCAGTATTTT. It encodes CASSPLPLGGLSTDTQYF. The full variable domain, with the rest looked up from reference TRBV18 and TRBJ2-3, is NAGVMQNPRHLVRRRGQEARLRCSPMKGHSHVYWYRQLPEEGLKFMVYLQKENIIDESGMPKERFSAEFPKEGPSILRIQQVVRGDSAAYFCASSPLPLGGLSTDTQYFGPGTRLTVL.

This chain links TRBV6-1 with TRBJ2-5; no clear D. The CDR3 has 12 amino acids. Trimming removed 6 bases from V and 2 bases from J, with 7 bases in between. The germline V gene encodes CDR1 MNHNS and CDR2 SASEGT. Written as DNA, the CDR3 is TGTGCCAGCAGCCTTAGACAAGAGACCCAGTACTTC. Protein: CASSLRQETQYF.

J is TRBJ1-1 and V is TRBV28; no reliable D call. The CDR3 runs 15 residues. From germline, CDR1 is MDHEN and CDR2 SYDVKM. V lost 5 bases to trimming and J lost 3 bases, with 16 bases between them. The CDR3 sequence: CASSPPPTPDTEAFF. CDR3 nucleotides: TGTGCCAGCAGTCCACCGCCGACTCCGGACACTGAAGCTTTCTTT.

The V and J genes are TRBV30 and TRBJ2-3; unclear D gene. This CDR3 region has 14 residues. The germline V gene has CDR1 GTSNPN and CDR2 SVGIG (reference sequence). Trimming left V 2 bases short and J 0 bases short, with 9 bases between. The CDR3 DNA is TGTGCCTGGAGTTTTAAGGCTAGCACAGATACGCAGTATTTT. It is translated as CAWSFKASTDTQYF. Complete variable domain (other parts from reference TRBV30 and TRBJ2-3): SQTIHQWPATLVQPVGSPLSLECTVEGTSNPNLYWYRQAAGRGLQLLFYSVGIGQISSEVPQNLSASRPQDRQFILSSKKLLLSDSGFYLCAWSFKASTDTQYFGPGTRLTVL.

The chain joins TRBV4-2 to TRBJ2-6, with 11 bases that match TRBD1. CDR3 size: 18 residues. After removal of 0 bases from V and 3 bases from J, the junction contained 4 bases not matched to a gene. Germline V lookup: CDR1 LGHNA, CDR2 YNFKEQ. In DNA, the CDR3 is TGTGCCAGCAGCCAAGATTGGACAGGGGGCATTGGGGCCAACGTCCTGACTTTC. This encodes CASSQDWTGGIGANVLTF.

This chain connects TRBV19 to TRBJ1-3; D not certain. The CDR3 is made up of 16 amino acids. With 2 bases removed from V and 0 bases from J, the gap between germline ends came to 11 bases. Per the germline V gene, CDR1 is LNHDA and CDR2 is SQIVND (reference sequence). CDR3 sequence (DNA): TGTGCCAGTAGTATAAGCGGGAGCACCTCTGGAAACACCATATATTTT. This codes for CASSISGSTSGNTIYF.

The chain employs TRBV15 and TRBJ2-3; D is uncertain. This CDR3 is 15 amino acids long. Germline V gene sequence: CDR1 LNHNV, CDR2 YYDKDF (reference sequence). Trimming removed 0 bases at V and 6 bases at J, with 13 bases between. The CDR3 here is CATSRDLTTSDTQYF. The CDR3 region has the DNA TGTGCCACCAGCAGAGATCTTACGACTTCCGATACGCAGTATTTT.

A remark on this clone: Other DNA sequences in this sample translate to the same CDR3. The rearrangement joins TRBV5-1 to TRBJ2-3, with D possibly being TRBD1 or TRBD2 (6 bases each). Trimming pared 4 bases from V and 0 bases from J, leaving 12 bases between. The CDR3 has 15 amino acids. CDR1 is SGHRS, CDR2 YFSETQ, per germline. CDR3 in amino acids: CASSLEGGSTDTQYF. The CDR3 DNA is TGCGCCAGCAGCCTCGAGGGGGGTAGCACAGATACGCAGTATTTT.

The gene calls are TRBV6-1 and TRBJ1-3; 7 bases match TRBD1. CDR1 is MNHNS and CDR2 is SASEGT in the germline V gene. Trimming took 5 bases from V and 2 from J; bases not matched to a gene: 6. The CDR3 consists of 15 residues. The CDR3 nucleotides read TGTGCCAGCAGTCCTTTTGACAGGGCTGGAAACACCATATATTTT. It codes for CASSPFDRAGNTIYF.

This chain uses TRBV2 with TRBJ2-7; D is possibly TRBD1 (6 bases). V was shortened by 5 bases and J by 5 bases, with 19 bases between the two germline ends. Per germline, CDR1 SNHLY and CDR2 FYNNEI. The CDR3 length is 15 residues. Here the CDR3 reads CASSRSQQGPDEQYF. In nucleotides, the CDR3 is TGTGCCAGCAGTAGAAGCCAACAGGGTCCGGACGAGCAGTACTTC.

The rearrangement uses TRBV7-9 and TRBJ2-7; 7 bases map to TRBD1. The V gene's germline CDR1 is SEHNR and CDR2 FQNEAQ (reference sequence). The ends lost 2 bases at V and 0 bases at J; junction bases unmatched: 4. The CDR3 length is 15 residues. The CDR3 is CASSLKGQHSYEQYF. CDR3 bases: TGTGCCAGCAGCTTAAAGGGACAGCACTCCTACGAGCAGTACTTC.

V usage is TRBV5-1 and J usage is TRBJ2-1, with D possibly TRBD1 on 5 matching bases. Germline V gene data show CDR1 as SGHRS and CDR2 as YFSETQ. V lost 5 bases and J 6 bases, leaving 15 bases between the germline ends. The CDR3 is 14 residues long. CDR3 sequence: CASRVFQGFNEQFF. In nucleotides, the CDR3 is TGCGCCAGCAGGGTCTTCCAGGGCTTCAATGAGCAGTTCTTC.

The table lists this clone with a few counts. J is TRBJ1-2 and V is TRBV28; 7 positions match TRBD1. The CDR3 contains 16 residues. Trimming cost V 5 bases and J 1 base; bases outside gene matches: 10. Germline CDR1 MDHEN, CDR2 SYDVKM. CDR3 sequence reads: CASSPPGQPRNYGYTF. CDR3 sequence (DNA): TGTGCCAGCAGTCCCCCGGGACAGCCACGTAACTATGGCTACACCTTC.

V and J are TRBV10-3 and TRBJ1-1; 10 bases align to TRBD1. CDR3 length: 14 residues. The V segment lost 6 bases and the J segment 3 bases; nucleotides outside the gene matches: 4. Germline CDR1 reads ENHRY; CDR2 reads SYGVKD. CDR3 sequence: CAISDRGRDTEAFF. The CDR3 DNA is TGTGCCATCAGCGACAGGGGGCGGGACACTGAAGCTTTCTTT.

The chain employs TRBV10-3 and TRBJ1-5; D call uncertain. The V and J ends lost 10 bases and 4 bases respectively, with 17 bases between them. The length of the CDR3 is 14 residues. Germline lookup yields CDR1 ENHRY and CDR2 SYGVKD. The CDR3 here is CASMGGAVNQPQHF. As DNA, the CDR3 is TGTGCCAGCATGGGTGGAGCCGTAAATCAGCCCCAGCATTTT.

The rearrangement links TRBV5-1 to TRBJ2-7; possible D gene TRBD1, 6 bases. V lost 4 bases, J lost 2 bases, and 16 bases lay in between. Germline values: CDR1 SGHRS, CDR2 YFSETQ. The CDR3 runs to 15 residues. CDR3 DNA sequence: TGCGCCAGCAGCGTCGTGGGGGCAGAGGCCTACGAGCAGTACTTC. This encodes CASSVVGAEAYEQYF.

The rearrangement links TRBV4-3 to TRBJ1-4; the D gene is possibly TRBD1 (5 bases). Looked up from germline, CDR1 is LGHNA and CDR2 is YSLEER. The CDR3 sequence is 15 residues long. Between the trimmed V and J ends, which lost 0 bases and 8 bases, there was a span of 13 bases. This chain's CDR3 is CASSQDLGTREKLFF. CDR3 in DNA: TGCGCCAGCAGCCAAGATCTAGGGACCCGCGAAAAACTGTTTTTT.

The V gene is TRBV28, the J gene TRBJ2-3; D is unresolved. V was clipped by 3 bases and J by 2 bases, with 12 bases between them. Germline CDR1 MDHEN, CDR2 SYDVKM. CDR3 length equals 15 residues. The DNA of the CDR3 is TGTGCCAGCAGTTTGGGATGGGCGGCCACAGATACGCAGTATTTT. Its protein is CASSLGWAATDTQYF.

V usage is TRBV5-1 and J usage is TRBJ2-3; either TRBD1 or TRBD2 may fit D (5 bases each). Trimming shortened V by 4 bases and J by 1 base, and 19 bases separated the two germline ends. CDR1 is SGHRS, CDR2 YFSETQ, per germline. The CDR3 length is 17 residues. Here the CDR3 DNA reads TGCGCCAGCAGCCAACCCCCTCTCGGGGCGGGCACAGATACGCAGTATTTT. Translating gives CASSQPPLGAGTDTQYF. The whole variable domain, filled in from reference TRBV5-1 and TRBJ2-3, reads KAGVTQTPRYLIKTRGQQVTLSCSPISGHRSVSWYQQTPGQGLQFLFEYFSETQRNKGNFPGRFSGRQFSNSRSEMNVSTLELGDSALYLCASSQPPLGAGTDTQYFGPGTRLTVL.

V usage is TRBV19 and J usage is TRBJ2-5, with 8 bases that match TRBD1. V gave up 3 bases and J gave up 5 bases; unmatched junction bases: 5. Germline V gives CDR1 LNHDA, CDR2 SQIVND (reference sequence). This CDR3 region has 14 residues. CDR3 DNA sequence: TGTGCCAGTAGTATTCCAGGGGGCTGGGAGACCCAGTACTTC. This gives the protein CASSIPGGWETQYF.